The 24 T cell receptor beta chains below were found in one sample sequenced in a study of cytomegalovirus exposure and HLA in healthy donors. PCR employed 60 Vbeta and 13 Jbeta primers. Using immunoSEQ multiplex PCR, the repertoire was profiled, and TCRdb retains in-frame clones only, with some absent. Of 90,000 or so clones detected, about four fifths appear once; the ten largest clones hold roughly 3.5%. The sequencing input was PBMCs. Receptors originate from a man aged 25 to 45 in good health and CMV-seropositive.

The chain uses TRBV2 and TRBJ2-7, with TRBD2 identical over 10 bases. Germline lookup yields CDR1 SNHLY and CDR2 FYNNEI. V trimming: 6 bases; J trimming: 6 bases; junction bases outside the gene matches: 8. The CDR3 totals 14 residues. The CDR3 here is CASRGSGRAAEQYF. In nucleotides, the CDR3 is TGTGCCAGCAGGGGGAGCGGGAGGGCCGCCGAGCAGTACTTC. Complete variable domain (other parts from reference TRBV2 and TRBJ2-7): EPEVTQTPSHQVTQMGQEVILRCVPISNHLYFYWYRQILGQKVEFLVSFYNNEISEKSEIFDDQFSVERPDGSNFTLKIRSTKLEDSAMYFCASRGSGRAAEQYFGPGTRLTVT.

This chain joins TRBV10-1 and TRBJ2-2; D is ambiguous. Germline CDR1 is WNHNN and CDR2 is SYGVQD (reference sequence). The CDR3 has 13 amino acids. The ends were cut back, 3 bases at V and 0 bases at J, with 2 bases in the middle. CDR3: CASSDSNTGELFF. The CDR3 DNA follows: TGCGCCAGCAGTGACTCGAACACCGGGGAGCTGTTTTTT.

This sequence joins TRBV5-8 and TRBJ2-2; tentatively, D is TRBD2 (5 bases). The CDR3 consists of 13 residues. The germline V gene has CDR1 SGHTS and CDR2 YDEGEE. Deletions cut 2 bases from V and 4 bases from J, with 6 bases between. The CDR3 bases are TGTGCCAGCAGCTTCGAGGGCACCGGGGAGCTGTTTTTT. It codes for CASSFEGTGELFF. Full variable domain (outside the CDR3, taken from reference TRBV5-8 and TRBJ2-2): EAGVTQSPTHLIKTRGQQATLRCSPISGHTSVYWYQQALGLGLQFLLWYDEGEERNRGNFPPRFSGRQFPNYSSELNVNALELEDSALYLCASSFEGTGELFFGEGSRLTVL.

V usage is TRBV9 and J usage is TRBJ2-1; 13 bases are shared with TRBD2. The V gene end was trimmed by 3 bases and the J gene end by 12 bases; junction bases not matched to a gene: 12. Germline V gene sequence: CDR1 SGDLS, CDR2 YYNGEE. The CDR3 is made up of 16 amino acids. DNA for the CDR3: TGTGCCAGCAGCGCATCTCGACTAGCGGGAGGACCCTGGCAGTTCTTC. It specifies CASSASRLAGGPWQFF.

This clone has only one observation. This chain connects TRBV18 to TRBJ1-2; D ambiguous. Germline V gives CDR1 KGHSH, CDR2 LQKENI. This CDR3 spans 13 amino acids. V was trimmed by 3 bases and J by 3 bases, leaving 8 bases between them. CDR3 region: CASSPGVDYGYTF. The CDR3 DNA sequence: TGTGCCAGCTCACCCGGGGTGGACTATGGCTACACCTTC.

V is TRBV5-1 and J is TRBJ2-7; 8 bases agree with TRBD1. Trimming cost V 1 base and J 6 bases; bases outside gene matches: 9. The length of the CDR3 is 15 residues. From germline, CDR1 is SGHRS and CDR2 YFSETQ. In DNA form, the CDR3 reads TGCGCCAGCAGCTTGAGCACAGGGGGTCTAGGCGAGCAGTACTTC. Translation gives CASSLSTGGLGEQYF. Combining the CDR3 with reference TRBV5-1 and TRBJ2-7 gives the whole variable domain KAGVTQTPRYLIKTRGQQVTLSCSPISGHRSVSWYQQTPGQGLQFLFEYFSETQRNKGNFPGRFSGRQFSNSRSEMNVSTLELGDSALYLCASSLSTGGLGEQYFGPGTRLTVT.

V gene TRBV5-1 combines with J gene TRBJ2-3; D is perhaps TRBD2 (5 bases). The CDR3 is 14 amino acids. The germline V gene encodes CDR1 SGHRS and CDR2 YFSETQ. The V end lost 1 base, the J end lost 1 base, and 7 bases lay between the germline ends. The CDR3 sequence is CASSLPGGTDTQYF. CDR3 nucleotide sequence: TGCGCCAGCAGCTTGCCCGGGGGCACAGATACGCAGTATTTT.

This chain links TRBV7-8 with TRBJ2-5, with 8 bases fitting TRBD1. The CDR3 sequence is 17 residues long. The trim removed 7 bases at V and 5 bases at J, leaving 18 bases unmatched. Germline lookup yields CDR1 SGHVS and CDR2 FQNEAQ. The CDR3 protein is CASTPGGRGRVFETQYF. The DNA for the CDR3 is TGTGCCAGCACCCCAGGGGGCCGCGGGCGGGTTTTCGAGACCCAGTACTTC.

The genes are TRBV19 and TRBJ2-2; D is undetermined. This CDR3 contains 14 residues. Between the trimmed V and J ends, which lost 7 bases and 4 bases, there was a span of 13 bases. The germline V gene encodes CDR1 LNHDA and CDR2 SQIVND (reference sequence). This CDR3 reads CASKVAVPTGELFF. The DNA of the CDR3 is TGTGCCAGTAAGGTTGCGGTGCCCACCGGGGAGCTGTTTTTT.

The gene calls are TRBV7-2 and TRBJ2-1; D is perhaps TRBD2 (6 bases). V was pared by 2 bases and J by 0 bases, with 14 bases between. The CDR3 covers 17 residues. Germline CDR1 reads SGHTA; CDR2 reads FQGNSA. CDR3 coding DNA: TGTGCCAGCAGCTTAATTGGTAGCGGTAGCTCCTACAATGAGCAGTTCTTC. Encoded protein: CASSLIGSGSSYNEQFF.

V and J are TRBV6-5 and TRBJ2-7; 8 bases are shared with TRBD2. The length of the CDR3 is 14 residues. Losses at the gene ends were 6 bases for V and 2 bases for J; bases not matched to a gene: 6. Germline-derived CDR1 and CDR2 are MNHEY and SVGAGI. The CDR3 sequence is CASSRRGLAYEQYF. In nucleotides, the CDR3 is TGTGCCAGCAGCCGCCGGGGACTAGCCTACGAGCAGTACTTC.

V is TRBV29-1 and J is TRBJ1-2, with D possibly being TRBD1 (5 bases). Germline assignment: CDR1 SQVTM and CDR2 ANQGSEA. V lost 1 base, J lost 8 bases, and 8 bases lay in between. The CDR3 runs 11 residues. The CDR3 region is CSVEGGAGYTF. CDR3 DNA: TGCAGCGTTGAAGGGGGCGCCGGCTACACCTTC.

The J gene is TRBJ2-1, the V gene TRBV15; TRBD2 matches at 7 bases. From germline, CDR1 is LNHNV and CDR2 YYDKDF (reference sequence). The CDR3 is 15 residues long. J gave up 9 bases and V 0 bases, and 8 bases lay outside the gene matches. CDR3 residues: CATSRDSGKWGEQFF. The CDR3 coding sequence is TGTGCCACCAGCAGAGACAGCGGGAAATGGGGTGAGCAGTTCTTC.

DNA of the CDR3: TGTGCCAGCAGCTCATGGGGACAGGGGCTCTCCTACGAGCAGTACTTC. This translates into CASSSWGQGLSYEQYF. V and J are TRBV7-2 and TRBJ2-7; 10 nucleotides line up with TRBD1. There are 16 residues in the CDR3. CDR1 is SGHTA and CDR2 is FQGNSA in the germline V gene. After removal of 4 bases from V and 0 bases from J, the junction contained 6 bases not matched to a gene.

This clone occurred once. The chain recombines TRBV10-3 with TRBJ2-5, with D uncertain. There are 12 residues in the CDR3. Germline loops: CDR1 ENHRY, CDR2 SYGVKD. With 2 bases removed from V and 3 bases from J, the gap between germline ends came to 4 bases. The CDR3 coding sequence is TGTGCCATCAGTGAGCCCGAAGAGACCCAGTACTTC. Amino acids: CAISEPEETQYF.

The chain uses TRBV6-1 and TRBJ1-2; D remains unclear. This CDR3 is built from 14 residues. Trimming shortened V by 8 bases and J by 4 bases, and 17 bases separated the two germline ends. Germline V gene sequence: CDR1 MNHNS, CDR2 SASEGT. The CDR3 reads CASSYGIVGYGYTF. For the CDR3, the DNA is TGTGCCAGCTCGTACGGGATCGTCGGCTATGGCTACACCTTC.

This rearrangement joins TRBV30 to TRBJ2-5; 8 bases are a match to TRBD2. Germline CDR1 GTSNPN, CDR2 SVGIG (reference sequence). With 0 bases clipped from V and 4 bases from J, the junction kept 7 bases outside the gene matches. The CDR3 covers 15 residues. CDR3: CAWSVLAGGAETQYF. The CDR3 DNA reads TGTGCCTGGAGTGTATTGGCGGGAGGCGCAGAGACCCAGTACTTC.

The rearrangement uses TRBV4-3 and TRBJ2-1; 7 nucleotides match TRBD2. Germline V lookup: CDR1 LGHNA, CDR2 YSLEER. With V trimmed by 1 base and J by 1 base, 7 bases remained unmatched. The CDR3 covers 17 residues. CDR3 coding DNA: TGCGCCAGCAGCCAAGCACCGGCGGGAGAGTCCTACAATGAGCAGTTCTTC. This sequence encodes CASSQAPAGESYNEQFF.

CDR3 nucleotides: TGTGCCAGCAGTGAAGGAAGGGGCAGGGTAAGAGGCTACACCTTC. Protein product: CASSEGRGRVRGYTF. This chain connects TRBV6-1 to TRBJ1-2, with a possible D match to TRBD1 (5 bases). The CDR3 sequence is 15 residues long. Trimming left V 1 base short and J 8 bases short, with 17 bases between. CDR1 and CDR2 from the germline V gene are MNHNS and SASEGT.

J is TRBJ2-7 and V is TRBV5-6; the match to TRBD1 covers 8 bases. In germline, CDR1 is SGHDT, CDR2 YYEEEE. Trimming took 0 bases from V and 2 from J; bases not matched to a gene: 4. This CDR3 is 15 amino acids long. The CDR3 nucleotides read TGTGCCAGCAGCTTGGGGACAGGGAATGCCTACGAGCAGTACTTC. Translating gives CASSLGTGNAYEQYF.

This chain links TRBV7-9 with TRBJ2-7; TRBD2 matches at 8 bases. The CDR3 consists of 14 residues. Germline values: CDR1 SEHNR, CDR2 FQNEAQ (reference sequence). With V trimmed by 6 bases and J by 4 bases, 8 bases remained unmatched. This CDR3 is CASRQTSEGYEQYF. The CDR3 DNA follows: TGTGCCAGCAGACAGACTAGCGAAGGTTACGAGCAGTACTTC. The full variable domain, in which reference TRBV7-9 and TRBJ2-7 provide the parts outside the CDR3, is DTGVSQNPRHKITKRGQNVTFRCDPISEHNRLYWYRQTLGQGPEFLTYFQNEAQLEKSRLLSDRFSAERPKGSFSTLEIQRTEQGDSAMYLCASRQTSEGYEQYFGPGTRLTVT.

This chain uses TRBV18 with TRBJ2-7; the match to TRBD1 covers 7 bases. J was trimmed by 7 bases and V by 3 bases; bases with no gene match: 9. The germline CDR1 and CDR2 sequences are KGHSH and LQKENI. The CDR3 extends over 14 amino acids. CDR3 sequence (DNA): TGTGCCAGCTCACCCGGGACAGCTCTGGGGGAGCAGTACTTC. As protein: CASSPGTALGEQYF.

CDR3 in DNA: TGCAGCAGTCCCGGGACAGGGGTGAACACTGAAGCTTTCTTT. Its translation is CSSPGTGVNTEAFF. V gene TRBV29-1 combines with J gene TRBJ1-1, with 10 bases identical to TRBD1. CDR1 and CDR2 (germline): SQVTM, ANQGSEA. The CDR3 is made up of 14 amino acids. Losses at the gene ends were 8 bases for V and 0 bases for J; bases not matched to a gene: 6.

The rearrangement joins TRBV2 to TRBJ2-3; 12 bases line up with TRBD2. The CDR3 length is 16 residues. Germline V gives CDR1 SNHLY, CDR2 FYNNEI. Germline trimming cut 7 bases from V and 6 bases from J; bases unmatched to any gene: 11. In DNA form, the CDR3 reads TGTGCCAGCACGCCGGGGGGACTAGCGGGCCGGGATACGCAGTATTTT. Translated: CASTPGGLAGRDTQYF.